What follows are 20 T cell receptor beta chains derived from one specimen sequenced in a study of T cell clones after liver transplantation. Profiled with immunoSEQ multiplex PCR; TCRdb holds only in-frame clones, not every one. This sample has tens of thousands of clones, with approximately 80% found just once. The material sequenced was CD4+ T cells from blood, taken 12 months after liver transplant. All receptors derive from a human patient who received a liver transplant. Some T cells may have originated in the graft donor.

This chain uses TRBV28 with TRBJ2-7; D is undetermined. The germline V and J ends were trimmed by 6 bases and 4 bases, with 13 bases remaining between them. Germline V gives CDR1 MDHEN, CDR2 SYDVKM. The CDR3 spans 13 residues. The CDR3 protein is CASRNSASYEQYF. CDR3 sequence (DNA): TGTGCCAGCAGAAATTCTGCCTCATACGAGCAGTACTTC.

The table lists this clone with a count of one. The gene calls are TRBV19 and TRBJ2-2, with TRBD2 matching over 15 bases. Looked up from germline, CDR1 is LNHDA and CDR2 is SQIVND (reference sequence). The ends lost 6 bases at V and 7 bases at J; junction bases unmatched: 3. This CDR3 spans 15 amino acids. CDR3 residues: CASRSGLAGGGELFF. DNA for the CDR3: TGTGCCAGTAGATCGGGACTAGCGGGAGGCGGGGAGCTGTTTTTT.

The chain uses TRBV5-4 and TRBJ2-3, with 7 bases matching TRBD2. The CDR3 runs to 17 residues. Germline CDR1 SGHNT, CDR2 YYREEE (reference sequence). Trimming cost V 3 bases and J 4 bases; bases outside gene matches: 14. CDR3 in DNA: TGTGCCAGCAGCTCGACTATCGGGGGAGGGCGTGCAGATACGCAGTATTTT. This encodes CASSSTIGGGRADTQYF.

This sequence joins TRBV6-6 and TRBJ1-5, with 9 bases lining up with TRBD1. The J segment lost 4 bases and the V segment lost 2 bases, leaving 6 bases of the junction unmatched. CDR3 length: 16 residues. Germline CDR1 MNHNY, CDR2 SVGAGI (reference sequence). The CDR3 loop is CASSYRDRAGNQPQHF. For the CDR3, the DNA is TGTGCCAGCAGTTACCGGGACAGGGCTGGAAATCAGCCCCAGCATTTT.

The chain couples TRBV2 to TRBJ1-5, with TRBD1 as a possible D gene (5 bases). Trimming removed 5 bases at V and 9 bases at J, with 11 bases between. The CDR3 is 12 amino acids. The germline V gene has CDR1 SNHLY and CDR2 FYNNEI. Written as DNA, the CDR3 is TGTGCCAGCAGTCCGGGACTTGCGCCCCAGCATTTT. Translation: CASSPGLAPQHF.

The genes are TRBV6-5 and TRBJ1-2, with D uncertain. Deletions cut 0 bases from V and 0 bases from J, with 8 bases between. The CDR3 contains 15 residues. Germline V gives CDR1 MNHEY, CDR2 SVGAGI. The CDR3 nucleotides are TGTGCCAGCAGTTACTCCAGAGTTTCTAACTATGGCTACACCTTC. Translated, it gives CASSYSRVSNYGYTF.

This CDR3 reads CASSVLSRAGDEQFF. CDR3 nucleotides: TGTGCCAGCAGCGTATTAAGCAGGGCCGGGGATGAGCAGTTCTTC. This chain links TRBV9 with TRBJ2-1; tentatively, D is TRBD1 or TRBD2 (5 bases each). With 1 base removed from V and 8 bases from J, the gap between germline ends came to 16 bases. This CDR3 comprises 15 residues. Germline assignment: CDR1 SGDLS and CDR2 YYNGEE.

The chain joins TRBV7-2 to TRBJ2-1; TRBD2 aligns across 15 bases. CDR1 and CDR2 from the germline V gene are SGHTA and FQGNSA. The trim removed 4 bases at V and 6 bases at J, leaving 1 base unmatched. The CDR3 consists of 15 residues. CDR3 in DNA: TGTGCCAGCAGCTCGGGACTAGCGGGGGGCAATGAGCAGTTCTTC. Translated: CASSSGLAGGNEQFF.

This chain joins TRBV19 and TRBJ2-3, with 8 bases identical to TRBD2. The CDR3 extends over 16 amino acids. Unmatched junction bases numbered 12, after V lost 4 bases and J lost 6 bases. Germline CDR1 reads LNHDA; CDR2 reads SQIVND (reference sequence). The CDR3 DNA follows: TGTGCCAGTAGTACGAGCGGGAGTTTGAGCGGGGATACGCAGTATTTT. This encodes CASSTSGSLSGDTQYF.

The chain employs TRBV28 and TRBJ2-1, with D maybe TRBD2 (6 bases). V dropped 0 bases and J dropped 0 bases, with 9 bases sitting between them. Germline CDR1 reads MDHEN; CDR2 reads SYDVKM. The CDR3 runs 16 residues. The CDR3 sequence: CASSLWYGSSYNEQFF. For the CDR3, the DNA is TGTGCCAGCAGTTTATGGTACGGGAGCTCCTACAATGAGCAGTTCTTC.

The V call is TRBV7-9, the J call TRBJ1-1, with D possibly being TRBD1 (5 bases). V lost 4 bases and J 8 bases, leaving 8 bases between the germline ends. This CDR3 has 11 residues. Germline CDR1 reads SEHNR; CDR2 reads FQNEAQ (reference sequence). This CDR3 is CASSSPGEAFF. CDR3 coding DNA: TGTGCCAGCAGCTCCCCAGGGGAAGCTTTCTTT.

V and J are TRBV7-7 and TRBJ1-1, with D perhaps TRBD1 (6 bases). V was clipped by 6 bases and J by 1 base, with 9 bases between them. The CDR3 is 13 residues long. In germline, CDR1 is SSHAT, CDR2 FNYEAQ (reference sequence). CDR3 DNA: TGTGCCAGCAGTAAGGACAGGAACACTGAAGCTTTCTTT. It is translated as CASSKDRNTEAFF.

J is TRBJ2-3 and V is TRBV18; 13 positions agree with TRBD2. CDR1 and CDR2 from the germline V gene are KGHSH and LQKENI. J gave up 6 bases and V 4 bases, and 7 bases lay outside the gene matches. The length of the CDR3 is 16 residues. Written as DNA, the CDR3 is TGTGCCAGCTCACAACTAGCGGGAGGGCTGGTGGATACGCAGTATTTT. It encodes CASSQLAGGLVDTQYF.

This chain joins TRBV29-1 and TRBJ1-1; 8 bases line up with TRBD1. Losses at the gene ends were 7 bases for V and 4 bases for J; bases not matched to a gene: 11. CDR3 length: 14 amino acids. CDR1 and CDR2 from the germline V gene are SQVTM and ANQGSEA. The CDR3 DNA sequence: TGCAGCGCCGCTTCGCCCGACAGGGGCACTGAAGCTTTCTTT. The encoded protein is CSAASPDRGTEAFF.

This rearrangement joins TRBV4-1 to TRBJ2-4; D gene uncertain. This CDR3 spans 15 amino acids. V lost 0 bases, J lost 4 bases, and 10 bases lay in between. Germline CDR1 and CDR2: MGHRA and YSYEKL. In DNA, the CDR3 is TGCGCCAGCAGCCAAGATTATGGTGATAAAAACATTCAGTACTTC. Translation gives CASSQDYGDKNIQYF.

This sequence joins TRBV2 and TRBJ2-7, with D unresolved. Germline loops: CDR1 SNHLY, CDR2 FYNNEI. Between the trimmed V and J ends, which lost 4 bases and 4 bases, there was a span of 8 bases. The CDR3 runs 12 residues. CDR3 coding DNA: TGTGCCAGCAGTGTGGCCACTTACGAGCAGTACTTC. Protein: CASSVATYEQYF. Supplemented by reference TRBV2 and TRBJ2-7, the full variable domain reads EPEVTQTPSHQVTQMGQEVILRCVPISNHLYFYWYRQILGQKVEFLVSFYNNEISEKSEIFDDQFSVERPDGSNFTLKIRSTKLEDSAMYFCASSVATYEQYFGPGTRLTVT.

The V call is TRBV7-6, the J call TRBJ2-2, with unresolved D. V was clipped by 5 bases and J by 8 bases, with 12 bases between them. The CDR3 has 13 amino acids. CDR1 is SGHVS, CDR2 FNYEAQ, per germline. The CDR3 sequence is CASSPHHRGELFF. CDR3 nucleotide sequence: TGTGCCAGCAGCCCCCACCATCGGGGGGAGCTGTTTTTT.

The V and J genes are TRBV28 and TRBJ2-3; 12 positions match TRBD2. The germline V gene has CDR1 MDHEN and CDR2 SYDVKM. V lost 6 bases, J lost 5 bases, and 9 bases stayed unmatched. The CDR3 spans 16 residues. CDR3 bases: TGTGCCAGCAGCTCCTCCACTAGCGGGAGGATAGATACGCAGTATTTT. Translated: CASSSSTSGRIDTQYF.

Only one count was recorded for this clone. The chain is built from TRBV28 and TRBJ2-3; D remains unclear. Germline V gene sequence: CDR1 MDHEN, CDR2 SYDVKM. The CDR3 loop spans 12 amino acids. The germline V and J ends were trimmed by 4 bases and 10 bases, with 12 bases remaining between them. CDR3 in DNA: TGTGCCAGCAGTTCCGGGCCCCGGGCGCAGTATTTT. Translated: CASSSGPRAQYF.

This rearrangement joins TRBV28 to TRBJ2-7; 9 bases are shared with TRBD1. CDR3 size: 15 residues. V was pared by 3 bases and J by 2 bases, with 5 bases of the junction left unmatched. Germline lookup yields CDR1 MDHEN and CDR2 SYDVKM. The CDR3 here is CASSFFDRGTYEQYF. CDR3 nucleotide sequence: TGTGCCAGCAGTTTCTTTGACAGGGGGACCTACGAGCAGTACTTC.